Listed below are T cell receptor beta chains from one sample, sequenced in a study of T-cell reconstitution after alpha-beta-depleted transplantation in children. TCRdb re-analysed the PCR reads in MiXCR, keeping a single row per CDR3 protein. The table records about 1,000,000 distinct CDR3 sequences, about 29% of them present only once. This sample comprised PBMCs, mostly from graft donor cells, obtained 360 days after TCRalphabeta/CD19-depleted stem cell transplant. Receptors originate from a boy under two years old who had a stem cell transplant for SCID, so the T cells may come from the graft donor. Each CDR3 is given with its conserved first and last residue. The D gene is left open where the match is weak. For some rows the clone size is stated as once, few or many, or as a class when expanded; others skip it.

TRBJ1-5 | - | TRBV10-3 | few | CAISGAEGEPQHF | TGTGCCATCAGTGGAGCGGAAGGAGAGCCCCAGCATTTT
TRBJ2-1 | - | TRBV5-1 | few | CASSLAKTTSYNEQFF | TGCGCCAGCAGCTTGGCCAAGACTACCTCCTACAATGAGCAGTTCTTC
TRBJ1-2 | TRBD1 | TRBV2 | - | CASTTGRRGYTF | TGTGCCAGCACGACAGGGCGGAGAGGCTACACCTTC
TRBJ1-2 | - | TRBV10-3 | few | CAISTNTRGYYGYTF | TGTGCCATCAGTACGAACACCAGGGGCTACTATGGCTACACCTTC
TRBJ2-7 | TRBD2 | TRBV6-5 | - | CASSSPTRGGSYEQYF | TGTGCCAGCAGTTCCCCCACGCGGGGGGGGTCCTACGAGCAGTACTTC
TRBJ2-7 | - | TRBV27 | - | CASSRDRLREQYF | TGTGCCAGCAGCAGGGACCGGCTTCGCGAGCAGTACTTC
TRBJ2-5 | TRBD2 | TRBV7-2 | - | CASSFPKLAGGPETQYF | TGTGCCAGCAGCTTCCCCAAACTAGCGGGGGGGCCAGAGACCCAGTACTTC
TRBJ2-2 | TRBD2 | TRBV20-1 | - | CSARDGHGGGATGELFF | TGCAGTGCTAGAGATGGGCATGGCGGGGGGGCCACCGGGGAGCTGTTTTTT
TRBJ2-5 | - | TRBV6-1 | few | CASSRGRGGETQYF | TGTGCCAGCAGTCGAGGCAGGGGGGGAGAGACCCAGTACTTC
TRBJ2-4 | - | TRBV6-5 | few | CASSYSRRVAKNIQYF | TGTGCCAGCAGTTACTCGAGACGGGTAGCCAAAAACATTCAGTACTTC
TRBJ2-1 | - | TRBV10-3 | - | CAISNYNEQFF | TGTGCCATCAGCAACTACAATGAGCAGTTCTTC
TRBJ1-1 | TRBD1 | TRBV3-1 | few | CASSHNRGAFF | TGTGCCAGCAGCCACAACAGGGGAGCTTTCTTT
TRBJ2-5 | - | TRBV3-1 | few | CASSQDLGSEETQYF | TGTGCCAGCAGCCAAGATCTGGGATCCGAAGAGACCCAGTACTTC
TRBJ2-7 | - | TRBV7-3 | - | CASSLSRDSYEQYF | TGTGCCAGCAGCTTGAGTAGGGACTCCTACGAGCAGTACTTC
TRBJ2-1 | - | TRBV27 | many | CASSEPEAYNEQFF | TGTGCCAGCAGCGAACCCGAGGCCTACAATGAGCAGTTCTTC
TRBJ2-1 | TRBD2 | TRBV29-1 | - | CSSALPGLPYNEQFF | TGCAGCTCGGCTCTCCCGGGACTACCGTACAATGAGCAGTTCTTC
TRBJ2-1 | TRBD2 | TRBV25-1 | - | CASSEGSSGGAHEQFF | TGTGCCAGCAGTGAAGGGTCTAGCGGGGGGGCCCATGAGCAGTTCTTC
TRBJ2-2 | - | TRBV4-3 | few | CASSQEEVDSYTGELFF | TGCGCCAGCAGCCAAGAAGAAGTTGACAGCTACACCGGGGAGCTGTTTTTT
TRBJ1-1 | - | TRBV5-1 | - | CASSGGYDEYTEAFF | TGCGCCAGCAGCGGGGGGTACGACGAGTACACTGAAGCTTTCTTT
TRBJ2-3 | TRBD2 | TRBV7-6 | - | CASSLLKRGTSTDTQYF | TGTGCCAGCAGCTTACTCAAGCGGGGCACTAGCACAGATACGCAGTATTTT
TRBJ2-1 | - | TRBV6-5 | few | CASSSLQGQWAYNEQFF | TGTGCCAGCAGTTCCCTCCAAGGACAGTGGGCCTACAATGAGCAGTTCTTC
TRBJ1-4 | - | TRBV2 | - | CASSEGLVNEKLFF | TGTGCCAGCAGTGAAGGCCTAGTGAATGAAAAACTGTTTTTT
TRBJ2-3 | - | TRBV28 | - | CASSLLRLTGADTQYF | TGTGCCAGCAGTTTATTGAGGCTAACCGGAGCAGATACGCAGTATTTT
TRBJ2-1 | - | TRBV20-1 | - | CSVRQGSSYNEQFF | TGCAGTGTTCGCCAGGGGAGCTCCTACAATGAGCAGTTCTTC
TRBJ1-2 | TRBD1 | TRBV9 | - | CASSGRPDRGHGYTF | TGTGCCAGCAGCGGGCGCCCGGACAGGGGCCATGGCTACACCTTC
TRBJ2-3 | TRBD1 | TRBV5-1 | - | CASSLEGGGSDTQYF | TGCGCCAGCAGCTTGGAAGGGGGCGGGTCAGATACGCAGTATTTT
TRBJ2-1 | - | TRBV12-3/TRBV12-4 | few | CASSPHDEQFF | TGTGCCAGCAGTCCCCACGATGAGCAGTTCTTC
TRBJ1-5 | TRBD1 | TRBV24-1 | - | CATSEQGFQPQHF | TGTGCCACCAGTGAACAGGGGTTCCAGCCCCAGCATTTT
TRBJ2-7 | TRBD1 | TRBV12-3/TRBV12-4 | - | CASSSTGQIYEQYF | TGTGCCAGCAGTTCCACGGGACAGATCTACGAGCAGTACTTC
TRBJ2-7 | - | TRBV3-1 | once | CASSPAPGVVYEQYF | TGTGCCAGCAGTCCGGCCCCAGGTGTCGTCTACGAGCAGTACTTC
TRBJ2-1 | - | TRBV29-1 | - | CSVDPGETNEQFF | TGCAGCGTTGACCCCGGAGAAACCAATGAGCAGTTCTTC
TRBJ2-1 | TRBD1 | TRBV7-9 | few | CASSATGKGPNEQFF | TGTGCCAGCAGCGCGACAGGGAAGGGGCCCAATGAGCAGTTCTTC
TRBJ2-2 | - | TRBV20-1 | - | CSARGDSHGELFF | TGCAGTGCTAGAGGGGACTCCCACGGGGAGCTGTTTTTT
TRBJ1-1 | - | TRBV4-3 | - | CASSQEGPPGGAGGAFF | TGCGCCAGCAGCCAAGAAGGTCCACCTGGGGGGGCAGGTGGGGCTTTCTTT
TRBJ2-3 | - | TRBV20-1 | - | CSAGKLTHTQYF | TGCAGTGCCGGAAAACTCACGCATACGCAGTATTTT
TRBJ2-3 | - | TRBV20-1 | - | CSARVGGADTQYF | TGCAGTGCTAGAGTAGGAGGGGCAGATACGCAGTATTTT
TRBJ1-5 | TRBD1 | TRBV20-1 | - | CSARDAGTGGTNQPQHF | TGCAGTGCTAGAGATGCCGGGACAGGCGGTACCAATCAGCCCCAGCATTTT
TRBJ2-5 | - | TRBV6-5 | - | CASSYVPTWETQYF | TGTGCCAGCAGTTACGTCCCTACTTGGGAGACCCAGTACTTC
TRBJ2-2 | - | TRBV15 | - | CATSRVKWANTGELFF | TGTGCCACCAGCAGAGTCAAGTGGGCAAATACCGGGGAGCTGTTTTTT
TRBJ1-5 | - | TRBV6-6 | - | CASSFRGFQPQHF | TGTGCCAGCAGTTTCAGGGGCTTTCAGCCCCAGCATTTT
TRBJ1-2 | - | TRBV7-9 | few | CASSPGPNPYGYTF | TGTGCCAGCAGCCCCGGACCGAACCCCTATGGCTACACCTTC